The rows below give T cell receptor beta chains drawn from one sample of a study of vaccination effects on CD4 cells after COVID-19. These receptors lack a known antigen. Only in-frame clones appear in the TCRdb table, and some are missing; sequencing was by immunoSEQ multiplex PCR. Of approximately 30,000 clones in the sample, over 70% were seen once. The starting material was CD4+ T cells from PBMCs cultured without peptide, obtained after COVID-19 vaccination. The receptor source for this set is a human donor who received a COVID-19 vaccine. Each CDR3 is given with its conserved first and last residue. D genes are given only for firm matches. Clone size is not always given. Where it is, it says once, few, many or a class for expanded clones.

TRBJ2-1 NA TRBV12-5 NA TGTGCTAGTGGCTCAAGGGTAGCGGCTTCCGACCTGAATGAGCAGTTCTTC CASGSRVAASDLNEQFF
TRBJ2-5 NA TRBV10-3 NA TGTGCCATCAGTGATAACGGGGAAAAAGAGACCCAGTACTTC CAISDNGEKETQYF
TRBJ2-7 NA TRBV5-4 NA TGTGCCAGCAGCCTAAGGGGACCCAGCTCCTACGAGCAGTACTTC CASSLRGPSSYEQYF
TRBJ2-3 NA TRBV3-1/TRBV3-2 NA TGTGCCAGCAGCGATCACAGGGTGCGGGGGACAGATACGCAGTATTTT CASSDHRVRGTDTQYF
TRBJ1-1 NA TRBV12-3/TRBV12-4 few TGTGCCCCCCGGGGCAGGGATGCTGAAGCTTTCTTT CAPRGRDAEAFF
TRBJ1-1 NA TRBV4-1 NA TGCGCCAGCAGCCCCAACACACCCAGGGTAGAAGCTTTCTTT CASSPNTPRVEAFF
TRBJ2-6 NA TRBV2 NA TGTGCCAGCAGGGGTATCTATCGTCGGTCTTGGAACGTCCTGACTTTC CASRGIYRRSWNVLTF
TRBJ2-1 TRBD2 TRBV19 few TGTGCCAGTAGTAGACTAGCGGGAGCGCGGTTCTTC CASSRLAGARFF
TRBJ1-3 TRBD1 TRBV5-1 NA TGCGCCAGCAGCTTTCAGGGGGTCTCTGGAAACACCATATATTTT CASSFQGVSGNTIYF
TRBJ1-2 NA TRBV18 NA TGTGCCAGCTCGCGGGACGGGACTCCTACCCTAGGGTATGGCTACACCTTC CASSRDGTPTLGYGYTF
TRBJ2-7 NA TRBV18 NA TGTGCCAGCTCACCACCAGTAGTCTACGAGCAGTACTTC CASSPPVVYEQYF
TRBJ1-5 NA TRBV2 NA TGTGCCAGCAGGGAAAACAGGATCAATCAGCCCCAGCATTTT CASRENRINQPQHF
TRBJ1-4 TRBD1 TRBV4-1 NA TGCGCCAGCAGCCAAGATGCACGGACAGGGGACCGACTGTTTTTT CASSQDARTGDRLFF
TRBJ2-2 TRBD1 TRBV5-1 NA TGCGCCAGCAGCTTGGCCGGGACAGGGGGCGCCGGGGAGCTGTTTTTT CASSLAGTGGAGELFF
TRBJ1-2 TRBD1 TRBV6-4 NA TGTGCCAGCAGTGAAGAGACAGGGGGCATCTATGGCTACACCTTC CASSEETGGIYGYTF
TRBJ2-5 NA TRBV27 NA TGTGCCAGCCGATACAGCGTCCAAGAGACCCAGTACTTC CASRYSVQETQYF
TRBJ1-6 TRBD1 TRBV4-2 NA TGTGCCAGCAGCCAGTGGACAGGGGATAATTCACCCCTCCACTTT CASSQWTGDNSPLHF
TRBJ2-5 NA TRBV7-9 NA TGTGCCAGCAGCTTAGTTGGGAGGAAGGGAGAGACCCAGTACTTC CASSLVGRKGETQYF
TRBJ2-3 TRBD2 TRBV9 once TGTGCCAGCAGTCCTAGCGGGGGCCATAGCACAGATACGCAGTATTTT CASSPSGGHSTDTQYF
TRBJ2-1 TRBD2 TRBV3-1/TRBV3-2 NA TGTGCCAGCAGCAATAGCGGGAGGCCCGGCAATGAGCAGTTCTTC CASSNSGRPGNEQFF
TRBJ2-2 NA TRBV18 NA TGTGCCAGCTCCCCCCTCCAGGGGTATACCGGGGAGCTGTTTTTT CASSPLQGYTGELFF
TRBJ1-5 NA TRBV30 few TGTGCCTGGGGACCCGGAGGCAATCAGCCCCAGCATTTT CAWGPGGNQPQHF
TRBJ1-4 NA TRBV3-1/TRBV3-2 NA TGTGCCAGCAGCCAAATCAGGGGAATGGGTGAAAAACTGTTTTTT CASSQIRGMGEKLFF
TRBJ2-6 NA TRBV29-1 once TGCAGCGTTGATATTACTGGGGCCAACGTCCTGACTTTC CSVDITGANVLTF
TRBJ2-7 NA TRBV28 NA TGTGCCAGCAGTGGCGCGTGGGGGACCCACGACGAGCAGTACTTC CASSGAWGTHDEQYF
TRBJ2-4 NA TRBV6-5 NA TGTGCCAGCAAGAAAACAGTGAAGGACATTCAGTACTTC CASKKTVKDIQYF
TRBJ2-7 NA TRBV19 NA TGTGCCAGTAGTAGGGACTGGGCTATCGAGCAGTACTTC CASSRDWAIEQYF
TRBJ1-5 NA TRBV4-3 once TGCGCCAGCAGCCAAGTTAGGGCTAGCAATCAGCCCCAGCATTTT CASSQVRASNQPQHF
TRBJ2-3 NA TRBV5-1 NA TGCGCCAGCAGCTTGGGGGCACCTAACACAGATACGCAGTATTTT CASSLGAPNTDTQYF
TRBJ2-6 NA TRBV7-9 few TGTGCCAGCAGCTTAGGAGGGCTCACCTCCTCTGGGGCCAACGTCCTGACTTTC CASSLGGLTSSGANVLTF
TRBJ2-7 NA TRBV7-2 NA TGTGCCAGCAGCTTAGTTCCGGGGGCATTTTACGAGCAGTACTTC CASSLVPGAFYEQYF
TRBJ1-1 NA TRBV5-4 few TGTGCCAGCCGGATAGGTGGGCGGGCTGAAGCTTTCTTT CASRIGGRAEAFF
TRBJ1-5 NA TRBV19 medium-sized TGTGCCAGTAGTCCCCCGGGGGCAAGCAATCAGCCCCAGCATTTT CASSPPGASNQPQHF
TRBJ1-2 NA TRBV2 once TGTGCCAGCAGTGAACGGGGTGGAAAGGGCTACACCTTC CASSERGGKGYTF
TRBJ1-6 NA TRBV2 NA TGTGCCAGCAGTGACGGGAGGTCACCCCTCCACTTT CASSDGRSPLHF
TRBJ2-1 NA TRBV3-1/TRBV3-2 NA TGTGCCAGCAGCCAGATGCCAACCTACAATGAGCAGTTCTTC CASSQMPTYNEQFF
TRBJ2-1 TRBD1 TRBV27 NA TGTGCCAGCAGCCTCGGGACAGTCTACAATGAGCAGTTCTTC CASSLGTVYNEQFF
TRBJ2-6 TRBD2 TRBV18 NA TGTGCCAGCTCACCAATGGCCTGGGGTCGCGGGGGAGTCCTCTCTGGGGCCAACGTCCTGACTTTC CASSPMAWGRGGVLSGANVLTF
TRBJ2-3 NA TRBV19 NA TGTGCCAGTAGTTTGGCGGATACGCAGTATTTT CASSLADTQYF
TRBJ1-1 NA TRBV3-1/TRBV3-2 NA TGTGCCAGCAGCCCCAGTAGGGCCGGGACTGAAGCTTTCTTT CASSPSRAGTEAFF
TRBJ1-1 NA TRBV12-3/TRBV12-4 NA TGTGCCAGCAGTCACCAGATGAACACTGAAGCTTTCTTT CASSHQMNTEAFF
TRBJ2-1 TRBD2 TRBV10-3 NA TGTGCCACCGGGACTAGCGGGGGGAATGAGCAGTTCTTC CATGTSGGNEQFF
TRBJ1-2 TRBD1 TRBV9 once TGTGCCAGCAGCGTAGTTTCAGGGGGCGCGGAAGGCTACACCTTC CASSVVSGGAEGYTF
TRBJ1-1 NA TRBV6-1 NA TGTGCCAGCAGTGAAGCGTATGGTGGGGGGACTGAAGCTTTCTTT CASSEAYGGGTEAFF
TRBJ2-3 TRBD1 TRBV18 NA TGTGCCAGCTCACCGGACAGGGGAACAGATACGCAGTATTTT CASSPDRGTDTQYF
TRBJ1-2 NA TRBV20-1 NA TGCAGTGCTAGTGGCCAGGGAGGGAACTATGGCTACACCTTC CSASGQGGNYGYTF
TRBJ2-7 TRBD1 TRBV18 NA TGTGCCAGCTCCCCGAGGGGGCCGGACGAGCAGTACTTC CASSPRGPDEQYF
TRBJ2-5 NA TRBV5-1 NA TGCGCCAGCAGCCGAGGCTCCCCTCGGGAGACCCAGTACTTC CASSRGSPRETQYF
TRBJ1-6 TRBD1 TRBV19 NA TGTGCCAGTAGTATCGGACAGGGCTATTCACCCCTCCACTTT CASSIGQGYSPLHF
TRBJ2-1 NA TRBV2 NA TGTGCCAGCAGACGGGACGGGAGCTCCTACAATGAGCAGTTCTTC CASRRDGSSYNEQFF
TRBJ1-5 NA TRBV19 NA TGTGCCTCTCGGGGGCAGGGCAATCAGCCCCAGCATTTT CASRGQGNQPQHF
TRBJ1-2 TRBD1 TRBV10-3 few TGTGCCATCAGTGGGAGACAGGGGCAAGGCTACACCTTC CAISGRQGQGYTF
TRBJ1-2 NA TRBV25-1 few TGTGCCAGCAGTGAATCATGGCTTTATAGTGGCTACACCTTC CASSESWLYSGYTF
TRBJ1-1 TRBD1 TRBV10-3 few TGTGCCATCACGAGAACAGGGGACACTGAAGCTTTCTTT CAITRTGDTEAFF
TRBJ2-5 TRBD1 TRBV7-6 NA TGTGCCAGCAGCATAGGGACAGACCAAGAGACCCAGTACTTC CASSIGTDQETQYF